This T cell receptor beta chain came from a study of cytomegalovirus exposure and HLA in healthy donors. Points from the study as a whole: Presence/absence comparisons presumed near-even sequencing depth among donors.

The CDR3 is 13 residues long. V dropped 2 bases and J dropped 4 bases, with 9 bases sitting between them. Germline V gene lookup returns CDR1 MNHEY and CDR2 SMNVEV (reference sequence). With regard to this clone: The target antigen is unknown.

In the PCR, 60 Vbeta and 13 Jbeta primers were used. Generated by immunoSEQ multiplex PCR, the TCRdb table keeps only in-frame clones and is missing some. The table has 200,000 or so clones, about 81% seen once. The source of this sequence is a woman younger than 35 in good health and CMV-seronegative. This chain connects TRBV27 to TRBJ2-7, with a possible D match to TRBD1 (6 bases). The specimen sequenced was PBMCs. The CDR3 loop is CASSLLRGYEQYF. CDR3 bases: TGTGCCAGCAGTTTACTCAGGGGATACGAGCAGTACTTC.